Listed here are 20 T cell receptor beta chains from one sample, sequenced in a study of cytomegalovirus exposure and HLA in healthy donors (dated by TCRdb to the late 2010s). The protocol used for the library was the immunoSEQ multiplex PCR assay. The multiplex PCR relied on a mix of 60 forward primers for TCR Vbeta segments and 13 reverse primers for TCR Jbeta segments. The table was pulled from immuneACCESS by TCRdb, which kept in-frame rearrangements only. Such tables lose some clones; where checked, under half of the loss comes from unresolved V genes, and the rest has no known cause. Counted in this sample were some 110,000 clones; 81% of them appeared once. The ten most abundant clones make up 3% to 5% of the sample. The source material was PBMCs. Every receptor here comes from a woman in her 30s in good health and CMV-seronegative.

The rearrangement uses TRBV5-1 and TRBJ1-1, with TRBD1 as a possible D gene (6 bases). From germline, CDR1 is SGHRS and CDR2 YFSETQ. V gave up 0 bases and J gave up 4 bases, with 10 bases separating them. CDR3 size: 14 residues. This chain's CDR3 is CASSLEGEGTEAFF. CDR3 sequence (DNA): TGCGCCAGCAGCTTGGAGGGGGAGGGCACTGAAGCTTTCTTT.

This clone occurred once. Additional DNA sequences in this sample encode the identical CDR3. The chain uses TRBV6-1 and TRBJ1-5; no firm D call. The germline V gene encodes CDR1 MNHNS and CDR2 SASEGT. The CDR3 spans 12 residues. Trimming left V 5 bases short and J 6 bases short, with 8 bases between. The CDR3 region is CASSIGLQPQHF. The CDR3 region has the DNA TGTGCCAGCAGTATAGGACTTCAGCCCCAGCATTTT.

J is TRBJ2-3 and V is TRBV11-2, with TRBD1 matching over 9 bases. Germline V gives CDR1 SGHAT, CDR2 FQNNGV. This CDR3 comprises 15 residues. J gave up 3 bases and V 1 base, and 2 bases lay outside the gene matches. This CDR3 reads CASSLGDRATDTQYF. DNA of the CDR3: TGTGCCAGCAGCTTAGGGGACAGGGCGACAGATACGCAGTATTTT.

J is TRBJ2-7 and V is TRBV9; 8 positions match TRBD2. Germline V gene sequence: CDR1 SGDLS, CDR2 YYNGEE. CDR3 length equals 15 residues. With V trimmed by 3 bases and J by 4 bases, 9 bases remained unmatched. The CDR3: CASSGEPGGPYEQYF. As DNA, the CDR3 is TGTGCCAGCAGCGGGGAACCGGGAGGGCCTTACGAGCAGTACTTC.

The CDR3 protein is CASTKQGGSYNEQFF. CDR3 nucleotides: TGTGCCAGCACCAAACAGGGGGGCTCCTACAATGAGCAGTTCTTC. V usage is TRBV28 and J usage is TRBJ2-1, with 8 bases matching TRBD1. CDR3 length equals 15 residues. V lost 7 bases and J lost 0; bases outside the gene matches: 5. Germline assignment: CDR1 MDHEN and CDR2 SYDVKM.

The chain carries TRBV27 and TRBJ2-2, with 9 bases identical to TRBD2. Trimming cost V 2 bases and J 3 bases; bases outside gene matches: 7. This CDR3 contains 17 residues. The germline CDR1 and CDR2 sequences are MNHEY and SMNVEV (reference sequence). The CDR3 DNA reads TGTGCCAGCAGTTTAATTAGCGGGAGATGGGACACCGGGGAGCTGTTTTTT. Its translation is CASSLISGRWDTGELFF.

A single count supports this clone. The gene calls are TRBV18 and TRBJ2-6; D remains unclear. Germline CDR1 reads KGHSH; CDR2 reads LQKENI. The CDR3 contains 14 residues. V was pared by 3 bases and J by 1 base, with 4 bases between. CDR3 nucleotides: TGTGCCAGCTCACCTTCGTCTGGGGCCAACGTCCTGACTTTC. Encoded protein: CASSPSSGANVLTF.

The rearrangement joins TRBV28 to TRBJ1-4, with 10 bases lining up with TRBD1. CDR3 size: 16 residues. From germline, CDR1 is MDHEN and CDR2 SYDVKM. Trimming cost V 8 bases and J 8 bases; bases outside gene matches: 14. Written as DNA, the CDR3 is TGTGCCAGCCAACACCTTCTTGGGACAGGGGAAGAAAAACTGTTTTTT. Protein: CASQHLLGTGEEKLFF.

This chain uses TRBV15 with TRBJ2-5; TRBD2 is a possible D gene (6 bases). The tail of the sequence fits TRBJ2-7 better, so the J call may be wrong. Per germline, CDR1 LNHNV and CDR2 YYDKDF (reference sequence). The length of the CDR3 is 16 residues. The CDR3 protein is CATSRGETRAPYEQYF. The CDR3 DNA reads as TGTGCCACCAGCAGAGGCGAGACTAGGGCTCCCTACGAGCAGTACTTC.

The V call is TRBV6-6, the J call TRBJ2-3, with 11 bases fitting TRBD2. From germline, CDR1 is MNHNY and CDR2 SVGAGI (reference sequence). CDR3 size: 15 residues. V shed 6 bases and J 5 bases; nucleotides not matched to a gene: 7. The CDR3: CASRIGTSGLDTQYF. The DNA of the CDR3 is TGTGCCAGCAGAATCGGGACTAGCGGTCTAGATACGCAGTATTTT.

In this sample, this clone turned up once. The rearrangement uses TRBV27 and TRBJ1-1; 9 bases line up with TRBD1. The CDR3 is 14 amino acids. Germline loops: CDR1 MNHEY, CDR2 SMNVEV (reference sequence). The J segment lost 4 bases and the V segment lost 5 bases, leaving 5 bases of the junction unmatched. The CDR3: CASSIRTGATEAFF. CDR3 DNA: TGTGCCAGCAGTATCAGGACAGGGGCCACTGAAGCTTTCTTT.

V is TRBV5-1 and J is TRBJ1-1; the D is unclear. V lost 4 bases, J lost 4 bases, and 11 bases lay in between. The CDR3 totals 13 residues. The germline V gene has CDR1 SGHRS and CDR2 YFSETQ. CDR3 nucleotides: TGCGCCAGCAGCACCGAAGGAGTCACTGAAGCTTTCTTT. Protein: CASSTEGVTEAFF.

The chain is built from TRBV10-3 and TRBJ2-1; perhaps TRBD2 as D (6 bases). Germline V lookup: CDR1 ENHRY, CDR2 SYGVKD. The V gene lost 10 bases and the J gene lost 5 bases, with 12 bases spanning the gap. This CDR3 contains 12 residues. The CDR3 sequence is CATGRTDNEQFF. CDR3 sequence (DNA): TGTGCCACCGGGAGAACCGACAATGAGCAGTTCTTC.

The chain joins TRBV6-5 to TRBJ2-2; tentative D call: TRBD2 (5 bases). Trimming shortened V by 2 bases and J by 3 bases, and 10 bases separated the two germline ends. Germline loops: CDR1 MNHEY, CDR2 SVGAGI. The CDR3 extends over 15 amino acids. In nucleotides, the CDR3 is TGTGCCAGCAGTTACAACAGCGGCGACACCGGGGAGCTGTTTTTT. Its protein is CASSYNSGDTGELFF.

V usage is TRBV18 and J usage is TRBJ2-3, with TRBD2 as a possible D gene (6 bases). Trimming stripped 6 bases from V and 1 base from J, with 11 bases between. The CDR3 is 14 amino acids. Germline V gives CDR1 KGHSH, CDR2 LQKENI. As DNA, the CDR3 is TGTGCCAGCTCTTTTGGCGGGGGCACAGATACGCAGTATTTT. Translation: CASSFGGGTDTQYF.

The rearrangement links TRBV7-9 to TRBJ2-7, with D maybe TRBD2 (5 bases). CDR1 is SEHNR, CDR2 FQNEAQ, per germline (reference sequence). The CDR3 runs 15 residues. V lost 4 bases and J lost 5, with 18 bases in between. The DNA for the CDR3 is TGTGCCAGCAGCTCCCGCAGGACTGGCCTAGACGAGCAGTACTTC. Translation gives CASSSRRTGLDEQYF.

This clone was counted between two and nine times. This rearrangement joins TRBV5-1 to TRBJ2-2, with TRBD1 identical over 8 bases. Losses at the gene ends were 4 bases for V and 6 bases for J; bases not matched to a gene: 2. CDR1 and CDR2 (germline): SGHRS, YFSETQ. The CDR3 is 13 amino acids. This CDR3 is CASSLTGAGELFF. The DNA for the CDR3 is TGCGCCAGCAGCCTGACAGGGGCCGGGGAGCTGTTTTTT.

The chain couples TRBV4-3 to TRBJ2-2; 8 bases are a match to TRBD2. The ends lost 1 base at V and 6 bases at J; junction bases unmatched: 1. This CDR3 comprises 14 residues. Germline lookup yields CDR1 LGHNA and CDR2 YSLEER. As DNA, the CDR3 is TGCGCCAGCAGCCAAGCGGGGGGGGCCGGGGAGCTGTTTTTT. It codes for CASSQAGGAGELFF.

This clone was counted between two and nine times. J is TRBJ2-2 and V is TRBV5-1; 8 bases map to TRBD1. After removal of 3 bases from V and 6 bases from J, the junction contained 4 bases not matched to a gene. The CDR3 has 14 residues. Germline loops: CDR1 SGHRS, CDR2 YFSETQ. DNA of the CDR3: TGCGCCAGCAGCTCGGGACAGGCCTCCGGGGAGCTGTTTTTT. This gives the protein CASSSGQASGELFF.

The V call is TRBV10-1, the J call TRBJ2-3; D unclear. The germline CDR1 and CDR2 sequences are WNHNN and SYGVQD (reference sequence). The CDR3 has 13 residues. V lost 6 bases and J lost 1, with 8 bases in between. The CDR3 bases are TGCGCCAGCAGCATAGTTCGCACAGATACGCAGTATTTT. Protein: CASSIVRTDTQYF.